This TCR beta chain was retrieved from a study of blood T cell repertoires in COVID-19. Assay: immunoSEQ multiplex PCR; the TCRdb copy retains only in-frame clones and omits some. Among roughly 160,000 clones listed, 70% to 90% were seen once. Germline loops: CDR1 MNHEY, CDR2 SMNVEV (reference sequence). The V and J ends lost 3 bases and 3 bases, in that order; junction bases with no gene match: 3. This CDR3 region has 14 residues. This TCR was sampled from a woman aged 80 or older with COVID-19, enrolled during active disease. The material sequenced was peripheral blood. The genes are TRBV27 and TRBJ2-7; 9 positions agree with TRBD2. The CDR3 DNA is TGTGCCAGCAGTTTTGGACTAGCGCACTACGAGCAGTACTTC. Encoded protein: CASSFGLAHYEQYF.